This T cell receptor beta chain stems from a study of molecular identifiers for immune sequencing clone quantification. General study findings and limits: Clones that had above 20 RNA copies took up over 99% of effector molecules but under 1% in naive cells.

A CD8+CD4-CCR7+CD45RA+ phenotype served as the sorting definition for naive CD8 T cells. This clonotype showed up many times. Its target is not known. Bulk TCR library preparation followed previously described methods with listed TCR primers. TCRdb processed the PCR reads anew with MiXCR; each CDR3 protein has one entry. The sample holds about 640,000 distinct CDR3 sequences, nearly 20% seen once. The CDR3 runs to 15 residues. Germline CDR1 and CDR2: MDHEN and SYDVKM. V was trimmed by 6 bases and J by 6 bases, leaving 17 bases between them. This sequence was found in a human donor in good health. Some libraries in this study had Jurkat cell RNA spiked in. Sequenced material: naive CD8+ T cells from blood, with Jurkat cell RNA spiked in. Documented subset: FACS-sorted CD8+CD4-CCR7+CD45RA+ naive T cells. This sequence joins TRBV28 and TRBJ2-2; possibly TRBD1 for D (6 bases). The CDR3 loop is CASRTTQGIPGELFF. The CDR3 nucleotides are TGTGCCAGCAGGACTACTCAGGGGATCCCCGGGGAGCTGTTTTTT.